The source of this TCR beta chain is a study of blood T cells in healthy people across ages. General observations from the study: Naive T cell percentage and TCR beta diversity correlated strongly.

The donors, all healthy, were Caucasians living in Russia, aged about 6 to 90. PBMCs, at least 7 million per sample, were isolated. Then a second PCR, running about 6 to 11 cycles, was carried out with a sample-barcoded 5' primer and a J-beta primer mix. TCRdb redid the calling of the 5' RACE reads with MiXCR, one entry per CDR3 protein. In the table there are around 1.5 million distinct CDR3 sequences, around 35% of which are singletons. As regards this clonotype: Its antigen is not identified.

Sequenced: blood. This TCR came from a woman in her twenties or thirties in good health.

The CDR3 sequence is CASRTGEWGNEQFF. The CDR3 nucleotides are TGTGCCAGCAGGACGGGGGAGTGGGGGAATGAGCAGTTCTTC. V is TRBV12-3 or TRBV12-4 and J is TRBJ2-1; tentative D call: TRBD2 (6 bases). The CDR3 is 14 residues long. Between the trimmed V and J ends, which lost 6 bases and 7 bases, there was a span of 16 bases.